Listed below are T cell receptor beta chains from one sample, sequenced in a study of blood T cell repertoires in COVID-19. Profiled with immunoSEQ multiplex PCR; TCRdb holds only in-frame clones, not every one. Here the sample spans some 140,000 clones, more than 80% being singletons. What was sequenced was peripheral blood. Receptors were obtained from a human donor in a cohort sampled during active COVID-19. CDR3s include the opening cysteine and the closing phenylalanine or tryptophan. The D gene is left open where the match is weak. Clone size is stated in some rows and not others, as once, few, many or a class when expanded.

D gene: NA
clone size: NA
V gene: TRBV5-4
J gene: TRBJ2-1
CDR3 DNA: TGTGCCAGCAGCTCCCGCGGTGGACATTCGGATGAGCAGTTCTTC
CDR3 protein: CASSSRGGHSDEQFF

D gene: NA
clone size: NA
V gene: TRBV19
J gene: TRBJ1-3
CDR3 DNA: TGTGCCAGTAGGTCGCAGATACCAAACACCATATATTTT
CDR3 protein: CASRSQIPNTIYF

D gene: NA
clone size: NA
V gene: TRBV6-4
J gene: TRBJ2-6
CDR3 DNA: TGTGCCAGCAGTGACTCGAGTAGGGGGTCTGGGGCCAACGTCCTGACTTTC
CDR3 protein: CASSDSSRGSGANVLTF

D gene: NA
clone size: NA
V gene: TRBV5-1
J gene: TRBJ2-7
CDR3 DNA: TGCGCCAGCAGCTTGGGGGCCGGGCAGTACTTC
CDR3 protein: CASSLGAGQYF

D gene: TRBD1
clone size: NA
V gene: TRBV12-3/TRBV12-4
J gene: TRBJ1-3
CDR3 DNA: TGTGCCAGCAGCACCGGGACAGGGAACACCATATATTTT
CDR3 protein: CASSTGTGNTIYF

D gene: NA
clone size: NA
V gene: TRBV7-9
J gene: TRBJ1-5
CDR3 DNA: TGTGCCAGCAGCTCCGGGGGGTACAATCAGCCCCAGCATTTT
CDR3 protein: CASSSGGYNQPQHF

D gene: NA
clone size: many
V gene: TRBV7-9
J gene: TRBJ2-1
CDR3 DNA: TGTGCCAGCAGCTTAGTAGGGAGCGGGAAGGGGGGAAATGAGCAGTTCTTC
CDR3 protein: CASSLVGSGKGGNEQFF

D gene: TRBD1
clone size: NA
V gene: TRBV9
J gene: TRBJ1-6
CDR3 DNA: TGTGCCAGCAGCGTAGAAGGGGGCCAGCGCTCACCCCTCCACTTT
CDR3 protein: CASSVEGGQRSPLHF

D gene: TRBD2
clone size: NA
V gene: TRBV25-1
J gene: TRBJ2-5
CDR3 DNA: TGTGCCAGCAGTACGCGAACTAGCGGGAGTGCAGAGACCCAGTACTTC
CDR3 protein: CASSTRTSGSAETQYF

D gene: NA
clone size: NA
V gene: TRBV5-1
J gene: TRBJ1-2
CDR3 DNA: TGCGCCAGCAGCTTGGACGGTTACTATGGCTACACCTTC
CDR3 protein: CASSLDGYYGYTF

D gene: NA
clone size: NA
V gene: TRBV18
J gene: TRBJ2-3
CDR3 DNA: TGTGCCAGCTCACCACCACCTAACCCAGATACGCAGTATTTT
CDR3 protein: CASSPPPNPDTQYF

D gene: TRBD1
clone size: NA
V gene: TRBV2
J gene: TRBJ1-2
CDR3 DNA: TGTGCCAGCAATACGGGACAGATCTATGGCTACACCTTC
CDR3 protein: CASNTGQIYGYTF

D gene: TRBD2
clone size: NA
V gene: TRBV6-2/TRBV6-3
J gene: TRBJ2-1
CDR3 DNA: TGTGCCAGCAGACCTATCCTAGCGGGGGTTATTAATGAGCAGTTCTTC
CDR3 protein: CASRPILAGVINEQFF

D gene: NA
clone size: few
V gene: TRBV2
J gene: TRBJ1-2
CDR3 DNA: TGTGCCAGCAGTGTTGGGGGGGGCTATGGCTACACCTTC
CDR3 protein: CASSVGGGYGYTF

D gene: NA
clone size: NA
V gene: TRBV7-2
J gene: TRBJ2-5
CDR3 DNA: TGTGCCAGCAGCCCCACTGGGGAGGTCCAGTACTTC
CDR3 protein: CASSPTGEVQYF

D gene: TRBD1
clone size: NA
V gene: TRBV19
J gene: TRBJ1-1
CDR3 DNA: TGTGCCAGTATGGGGACAGGGGGGACTGAAGCTTTCTTT
CDR3 protein: CASMGTGGTEAFF

D gene: NA
clone size: NA
V gene: TRBV9
J gene: TRBJ2-1
CDR3 DNA: TGTGCCAGCAGCCCTCAGGGATGGGATGAGCAGTTCTTC
CDR3 protein: CASSPQGWDEQFF

D gene: TRBD1
clone size: NA
V gene: TRBV7-6
J gene: TRBJ1-1
CDR3 DNA: TGTGCCAGCAGCCATGGACAGGGGGACACTGAAGCTTTCTTT
CDR3 protein: CASSHGQGDTEAFF

D gene: NA
clone size: NA
V gene: TRBV18
J gene: TRBJ2-3
CDR3 DNA: TGTGCCAGCTCACTAGAGAACTTAGCTGATACGCAGTATTTT
CDR3 protein: CASSLENLADTQYF

D gene: NA
clone size: NA
V gene: TRBV7-2
J gene: TRBJ1-2
CDR3 DNA: TGTGCCAGCAGCTTAGGCGGACAAAGATATGGCTACACCTTC
CDR3 protein: CASSLGGQRYGYTF

D gene: NA
clone size: once
V gene: TRBV18
J gene: TRBJ1-1
CDR3 DNA: TGTGCCAGCTCACCACGAGGAAACGGCCTTGAAGCTTTCTTT
CDR3 protein: CASSPRGNGLEAFF

D gene: TRBD1
clone size: NA
V gene: TRBV7-6
J gene: TRBJ1-6
CDR3 DNA: TGTGCCAGCAGCTTGCGGGACAGGGGAAATAATTCACCCCTCCACTTT
CDR3 protein: CASSLRDRGNNSPLHF

D gene: TRBD1
clone size: NA
V gene: TRBV5-6
J gene: TRBJ1-4
CDR3 DNA: TGTGCCAGCAGCGGCGGACAGGGGCTTTCTGCAACTAATGAAAAACTGTTTTTT
CDR3 protein: CASSGGQGLSATNEKLFF

D gene: NA
clone size: NA
V gene: TRBV14
J gene: TRBJ2-1
CDR3 DNA: TGTGCCAGCAGCCTCGAACTCTTCAATGAGCAGTTCTTC
CDR3 protein: CASSLELFNEQFF

D gene: TRBD2
clone size: NA
V gene: TRBV27
J gene: TRBJ2-1
CDR3 DNA: TGTGCCAGCAGTTTACGACTAGCGGGAGCATCCAATGAGCAGTTCTTC
CDR3 protein: CASSLRLAGASNEQFF

D gene: NA
clone size: NA
V gene: TRBV28
J gene: TRBJ2-7
CDR3 DNA: TGTGCCAGCAGTACTCGCCCCGTAATCTACGAGCAGTACTTC
CDR3 protein: CASSTRPVIYEQYF

D gene: TRBD2
clone size: NA
V gene: TRBV5-1
J gene: TRBJ2-1
CDR3 DNA: TGCGCCAGCACCGTGAGCGGGAGGACTTACAATGAGCAGTTCTTC
CDR3 protein: CASTVSGRTYNEQFF

D gene: NA
clone size: NA
V gene: TRBV5-1
J gene: TRBJ2-1
CDR3 DNA: TGCGCCAGCAGCTTGGAGGGGACTTACAATGAGCAGTTCTTC
CDR3 protein: CASSLEGTYNEQFF

D gene: NA
clone size: NA
V gene: TRBV12-3/TRBV12-4
J gene: TRBJ1-1
CDR3 DNA: TGTGCCAGCAGTCCAACTGAGGTAAAAGCTTTCTTT
CDR3 protein: CASSPTEVKAFF

D gene: TRBD1
clone size: NA
V gene: TRBV5-1
J gene: TRBJ1-3
CDR3 DNA: TGCGCCAGCAGCTTGTGGGGGACAGGGACCGGGTCTGGAAACACCATATATTTT
CDR3 protein: CASSLWGTGTGSGNTIYF

D gene: NA
clone size: NA
V gene: TRBV5-6
J gene: TRBJ1-5
CDR3 DNA: TGTGCCAGCAGCTTTTCCCGGACACAGCCCCAGCATTTT
CDR3 protein: CASSFSRTQPQHF

D gene: TRBD1
clone size: once
V gene: TRBV29-1
J gene: TRBJ1-2
CDR3 DNA: TGCAGCGTTGCCCGGGACAGGGGCTATGGCTACACCTTC
CDR3 protein: CSVARDRGYGYTF

D gene: NA
clone size: NA
V gene: TRBV18
J gene: TRBJ2-7
CDR3 DNA: TGTGCCAGCTCACCAAGGCAGGCATCCTACGAGCAGTACTTC
CDR3 protein: CASSPRQASYEQYF

D gene: TRBD2
clone size: NA
V gene: TRBV14
J gene: TRBJ2-1
CDR3 DNA: TGTGCCAGCAGCCCCCTAGCGGGGGGCTACAATGAGCAGTTCTTC
CDR3 protein: CASSPLAGGYNEQFF

D gene: TRBD1
clone size: NA
V gene: TRBV9
J gene: TRBJ2-6
CDR3 DNA: TGTGCCAGCAGCGTACCAGGGGGTTCTGGGGCCAACGTCCTGACTTTC
CDR3 protein: CASSVPGGSGANVLTF

D gene: TRBD1
clone size: NA
V gene: TRBV9
J gene: TRBJ1-2
CDR3 DNA: TGTGCCAGCAGCGTGACTTGGGACAGTGGCTATGGCTACACCTTC
CDR3 protein: CASSVTWDSGYGYTF

D gene: NA
clone size: NA
V gene: TRBV19
J gene: TRBJ1-5
CDR3 DNA: TGTGCCAGTAGTATGGGCAGGGGTCTGGAGCAGCCCCAGCATTTT
CDR3 protein: CASSMGRGLEQPQHF

D gene: TRBD2
clone size: NA
V gene: TRBV7-2
J gene: TRBJ2-1
CDR3 DNA: TGTGCCAGCAGCCAGGACCGGCCTAGCGGGGGTGATGAGCAGTTCTTC
CDR3 protein: CASSQDRPSGGDEQFF

D gene: NA
clone size: NA
V gene: TRBV7-2
J gene: TRBJ1-2
CDR3 DNA: TGTGCCAGCAGCTTAGAGGGAGGGGTGGACTATGGCTACACCTTC
CDR3 protein: CASSLEGGVDYGYTF

D gene: TRBD1
clone size: NA
V gene: TRBV30
J gene: TRBJ1-3
CDR3 DNA: TGTGCCTGGAGTCCTATGGTACCGGGACAGGGTCTGGACACCATATATTTT
CDR3 protein: CAWSPMVPGQGLDTIYF

D gene: NA
clone size: NA
V gene: TRBV27
J gene: TRBJ2-3
CDR3 DNA: TGTGCCAGCAGTCACGGGACAGATACGCAGTATTTT
CDR3 protein: CASSHGTDTQYF

D gene: NA
clone size: NA
V gene: TRBV12-3/TRBV12-4
J gene: TRBJ1-1
CDR3 DNA: TGTGCCGTGGGAGATTGGAACACTGAAGCTTTCTTT
CDR3 protein: CAVGDWNTEAFF

D gene: TRBD1
clone size: NA
V gene: TRBV5-6
J gene: TRBJ2-4
CDR3 DNA: TGTGCCAGCAGCTTAGATGGACAGGGGAAAAACATTCAGTACTTC
CDR3 protein: CASSLDGQGKNIQYF

D gene: TRBD1
clone size: NA
V gene: TRBV6-1
J gene: TRBJ1-5
CDR3 DNA: TGTGCCAGCAGTGCCCGACAGGGTCGGAGCAATCAGCCCCAGCATTTT
CDR3 protein: CASSARQGRSNQPQHF

D gene: NA
clone size: NA
V gene: TRBV5-1
J gene: TRBJ2-5
CDR3 DNA: TGCGCCAGCAGCTTGTCACTAGCTGAGACCCAGTACTTC
CDR3 protein: CASSLSLAETQYF

D gene: NA
clone size: medium-sized
V gene: TRBV3-1/TRBV3-2
J gene: TRBJ2-7
CDR3 DNA: TGTGCCAGCAGCCAATCTCAGGAGGCGTACTTC
CDR3 protein: CASSQSQEAYF

D gene: NA
clone size: NA
V gene: TRBV6-6
J gene: TRBJ1-6
CDR3 DNA: TGTGCCAGCAGTTACTGGACTGGAGATTCACCCCTCCACTTT
CDR3 protein: CASSYWTGDSPLHF

D gene: TRBD2
clone size: NA
V gene: TRBV12-5
J gene: TRBJ2-5
CDR3 DNA: TGTGCTAGTGCCCTCCTGACTAGCGGGGGGGCTATTGGAGAGACCCAGTACTTC
CDR3 protein: CASALLTSGGAIGETQYF

D gene: NA
clone size: once
V gene: TRBV6-6
J gene: TRBJ1-2
CDR3 DNA: TGTGCCAGCAGTTACGGGGAGGATGGCTACACCTTC
CDR3 protein: CASSYGEDGYTF

D gene: NA
clone size: NA
V gene: TRBV24-1
J gene: TRBJ2-5
CDR3 DNA: TGTGCCACCAGTGAGGGTGGCAGGGCCCAAGAGACCCAGTACTTC
CDR3 protein: CATSEGGRAQETQYF

D gene: TRBD2
clone size: NA
V gene: TRBV9
J gene: TRBJ2-1
CDR3 DNA: TGTGCCAGCAGCGTAGCGGGAGGGCCTGTAAATGAGCAGTTCTTC
CDR3 protein: CASSVAGGPVNEQFF

D gene: NA
clone size: NA
V gene: TRBV10-2
J gene: TRBJ2-3
CDR3 DNA: TGCGCCAGCAGGCAGGGAGATACGCAGTATTTT
CDR3 protein: CASRQGDTQYF

D gene: TRBD2
clone size: NA
V gene: TRBV15
J gene: TRBJ2-3
CDR3 DNA: TGTGCCACCAGCAAGAGTAGCGGGATAGGCACAGATACGCAGTATTTT
CDR3 protein: CATSKSSGIGTDTQYF

D gene: NA
clone size: NA
V gene: TRBV2
J gene: TRBJ1-1
CDR3 DNA: TGTGCCAGCAGTGAAGGGCCGCTCCTTGAAGCTTTCTTT
CDR3 protein: CASSEGPLLEAFF

D gene: NA
clone size: few
V gene: TRBV5-1
J gene: TRBJ1-6
CDR3 DNA: TGCGCCAGCAGCTTGACTCAATCCAATTCCATCGGTACCACCCTCCACTTT
CDR3 protein: CASSLTQSNSIGTTLHF

D gene: NA
clone size: NA
V gene: TRBV3-1/TRBV3-2
J gene: TRBJ2-7
CDR3 DNA: TGTGCCAGCAGCCAACAGCCGGGTCCCTACGAGCAGTACTTC
CDR3 protein: CASSQQPGPYEQYF

D gene: NA
clone size: few
V gene: TRBV4-3
J gene: TRBJ2-3
CDR3 DNA: TGCGCCAGCAGCCAAGATCCCAGGAATACGCAGTATTTT
CDR3 protein: CASSQDPRNTQYF

D gene: TRBD1
clone size: few
V gene: TRBV14
J gene: TRBJ1-3
CDR3 DNA: TGTGCCAGCAGACAGGGGTCTCCTGGAAACACCATATATTTT
CDR3 protein: CASRQGSPGNTIYF

D gene: NA
clone size: NA
V gene: TRBV9
J gene: TRBJ2-7
CDR3 DNA: TGTGCCAGCAGCGTAGATCTAGGATACGAGCAGTACTTC
CDR3 protein: CASSVDLGYEQYF

D gene: TRBD2
clone size: NA
V gene: TRBV6-5
J gene: TRBJ2-1
CDR3 DNA: TGTGCCAGCAGTTACGGACTAGCGGGAGTGAAGAGGGAGCAGTTCTTC
CDR3 protein: CASSYGLAGVKREQFF